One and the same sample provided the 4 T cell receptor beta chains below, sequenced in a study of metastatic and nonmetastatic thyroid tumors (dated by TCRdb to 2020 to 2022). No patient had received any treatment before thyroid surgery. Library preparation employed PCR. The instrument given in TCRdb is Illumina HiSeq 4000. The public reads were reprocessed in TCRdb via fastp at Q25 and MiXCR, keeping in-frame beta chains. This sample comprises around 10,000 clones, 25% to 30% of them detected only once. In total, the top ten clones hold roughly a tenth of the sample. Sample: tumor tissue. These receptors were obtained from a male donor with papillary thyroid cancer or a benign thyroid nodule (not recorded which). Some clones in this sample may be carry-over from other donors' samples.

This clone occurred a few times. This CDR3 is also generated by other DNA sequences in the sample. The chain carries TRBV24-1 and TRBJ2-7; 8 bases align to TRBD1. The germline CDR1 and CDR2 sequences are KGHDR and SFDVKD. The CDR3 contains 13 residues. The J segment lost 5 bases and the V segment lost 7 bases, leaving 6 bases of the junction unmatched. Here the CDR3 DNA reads TGTGCCACCAGCCCAGGGGGCGGGAACGAGCAGTACTTC. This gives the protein CATSPGGGNEQYF.

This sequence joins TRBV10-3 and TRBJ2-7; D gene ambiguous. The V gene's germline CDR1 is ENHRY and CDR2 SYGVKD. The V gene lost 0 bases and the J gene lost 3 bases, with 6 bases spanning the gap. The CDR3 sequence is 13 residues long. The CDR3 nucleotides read TGTGCCATCAGTGAGTCCACGAACTACGAGCAGTACTTC. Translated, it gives CAISESTNYEQYF.

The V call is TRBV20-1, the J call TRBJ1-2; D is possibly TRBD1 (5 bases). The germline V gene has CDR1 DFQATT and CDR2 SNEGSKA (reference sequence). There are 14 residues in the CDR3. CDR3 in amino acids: CSSPLITHRSGYTF. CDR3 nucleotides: TGCAGCTCTCCCCTAATAACCCACAGGAGTGGCTACACCTTC.

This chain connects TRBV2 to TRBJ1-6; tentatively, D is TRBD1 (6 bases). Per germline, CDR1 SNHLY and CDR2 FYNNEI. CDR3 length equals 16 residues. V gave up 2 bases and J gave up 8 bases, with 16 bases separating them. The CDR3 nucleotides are TGTGCCAGCAGTGAATCGGAGACAGGCTCTTATTCACCCCTCCACTTT. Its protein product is CASSESETGSYSPLHF.